Detailed here is one T cell receptor (beta chain). Its antigen has not been determined. No base quality information exists; no much larger clone differs at one position. This sample is drawn from a study of shared clonotypes between healthy human individuals (dated by TCRdb to 2018 to 2021). Background on the whole study: The cohort comprised two women and a few men aged 18 to 49 years. For each donor, CD4 naive and CD4 memory were each given three plates, CD8 naive was given two plates, and CD8 memory was given one plate. Blood TCR repertoires of a handful of healthy adults were deeply sequenced to estimate repertoire size and the extent of clonotype sharing between individuals. To increase sequencing depth and limit assay-specific biases, TCR repertoire library preparation and sequencing were carried out by different laboratories using diverse techniques. Each donor's leukapheresis produced roughly between about 0.9 and 9.5 billion PBMCs. Study-wide conclusions, independent of this receptor: Sampling was limited to blood, and TCR repertoires in tissue likely differ from TCR repertoires in blood. Incomplete sequencing was indicated by rarefaction of sorted-subset datasets, despite the large sequencing depth. Clonotypes shared by all four sorted-subset donors showed higher generation probabilities than non-shared clonotypes. Naive subsets generally had larger estimated clonotype richness than memory subsets. The small number of donors limited the genetic and exposure-history diversity represented. Pairwise subsampling indicated that sequencing depth was expected to affect the degree of clonotype sharing among donors. Across a few donors, around 5.4% of naive CD4, around 3.3% of naive CD8, 2.3% of memory CD4, and approximately 0.4% of memory CD8 clonotypes were shared.

V loses 0 bases of germline sequence and J loses 4 bases, and the interval between the two ends is 10 bases. The CDR3 numbers 15 residues from cysteine through phenylalanine. The only DNA kept is the CDR3, 45 bases in frame from the first base. The germline V gene gives CDR1 as SGHRS and CDR2 as YFSETQ. Using the deep immunoSEQ assay, TCR CDR3 regions were amplified from genomic DNA by multiplex PCR. Extracted genomic DNA from each cell subset was spread evenly across all wells of several immunoSEQ 96-well plates, with each plate serving as a replicate. For sorted subsets, roughly 200 ng of genomic DNA, equivalent to 30,000 or so T cell genomes, went into each replicate PCR. Purified libraries were measured with a Qubit 3.0 fluorometer, size-checked on a Bioanalyzer 2100, and measured again with the KAPA Library Quantification kit. Every immunoSEQ 96-well plate was sequenced on a dedicated single-read 150-cycle Illumina NextSeq 550 flow cell. In the source study's methods: Because the immunoSEQ output included only junctional sequences and no quality scores, the filtering could not be the same as the filtering used for full-length reads. To assign V/J genes and CDR3, sequences were annotated using PyIR, a Python wrapper for IgBLAST v1.9, with IMGT germline references. Any read was removed if the V/J assignment was weak (E-value above 1e-6), the CDR3 was missing, or the read contained stop codons, out-of-frame junctions, or ambiguous translated residues. A V3J clonotype was defined by an identical inferred V gene, J gene, and CDR3 amino acid sequence. The percentage overlap between two repertoires was calculated by dividing the number of shared unique clonotypes by the size of the smaller repertoire. RTK rarefaction, the Chao1 estimator, and Recon v2.1 estimates of unobserved clonotypes were used to assess repertoire richness. Generation probabilities for all TCRbeta clonotypes obtained by the gDNA method from a few donors were computed using OLGA. The table was pulled from immuneACCESS by TCRdb, which kept in-frame rearrangements only. Such tables lose some clones; where checked, under half of the loss comes from unresolved V genes, and the rest has no known cause. From that table come the V and J calls and clone size; the DNA was used to work out D and trimming. For this sample there are roughly 500,000 clones; 90% to 96% appear just once. The top ten constitute less than 0.06% of the sample.

Healthy HIV-negative adults with no recently reported acute infections or vaccinations were included as donors. All donors were Caucasian adults living in Nashville, Tennessee, USA. CD4+ T cells were enriched through magnetic negative selection, after which naive cells were positively selected on CD45RA and the remaining negative fraction served as the memory subset. Blood was obtained by leukapheresis, after which PBMCs were separated by Ficoll-Histopaque density gradient centrifugation and cryopreserved in liquid nitrogen vapor phase. Analytical flow cytometry was used to check the purity and quantity of each magnetically sorted T cell population. From each sorted fraction, genomic DNA was isolated and quantified by UV absorbance on a Nanodrop 2000c.

The rearranged chain carries TRBV5-1 and TRBJ2-2; TRBD1 is a weak D gene call, 6 bases matching. The source material was naive CD4+ T cells sorted from blood. Explained via the paper, the cell subset or site label denotes: CD45RA+ positively selected. The TCR sequence derives from a woman in her twenties or thirties in good health. The CDR3: CASSLGTDLTGELFF. The nucleotide sequence reads TGCGCCAGCAGCTTGGGGACAGACCTCACCGGGGAGCTGTTTTTT. The CDR3 plus the reference TRBV5-1 and TRBJ2-2 genes for the other parts give the full variable domain: KAGVTQTPRYLIKTRGQQVTLSCSPISGHRSVSWYQQTPGQGLQFLFEYFSETQRNKGNFPGRFSGRQFSNSRSEMNVSTLELGDSALYLCASSLGTDLTGELFFGEGSRLTVL.